This is a list of T cell receptor beta chains from one sample in a study of beta chain features in type 1 diabetes. Sequencing used immunoSEQ multiplex PCR; TCRdb keeps in-frame clones, though not all of them. The sample consists of 450,000 to 550,000 clones, around 28% of them appearing once. The specimen sequenced was naive CD4+ T cells from blood. Source of these receptors: a man between 18 and 35 years old in good health. Both conserved end residues are part of each CDR3. Fields, in order: CDR3 DNA, CDR3 protein, clone size, J gene, D gene, V gene. The D gene is left open where the match is weak. Clone size appears in some rows only: once, few, many, or a class for an expanded clone.

cdr3_nt: TGCGCCAGCAGCTTGGTACAGGAGAACACTGAAGCTTTCTTT
cdr3_aa: CASSLVQENTEAFF
clone_size: -
j_call: TRBJ1-1
d_call: -
v_call: TRBV5-1

cdr3_nt: TGCAGCGTCCACTGGACAGGGGGCTTAGGCTACACCTTC
cdr3_aa: CSVHWTGGLGYTF
clone_size: -
j_call: TRBJ1-2
d_call: TRBD1
v_call: TRBV29-1

cdr3_nt: TGCAGCTCGAGCGAGGGGGCGAGGGCTTTCTTT
cdr3_aa: CSSSEGARAFF
clone_size: few
j_call: TRBJ1-1
d_call: TRBD1
v_call: TRBV29-1

cdr3_nt: TGTACCAGCAGCCAAGATGTTGAGGGTAGGCAGACCCAGTACTTC
cdr3_aa: CTSSQDVEGRQTQYF
clone_size: -
j_call: TRBJ2-5
d_call: -
v_call: TRBV4-2

cdr3_nt: TGCGCCAGCAGCCAAGTTTTCCAGGGAGGCGAGACCCAGTACTTC
cdr3_aa: CASSQVFQGGETQYF
clone_size: few
j_call: TRBJ2-5
d_call: -
v_call: TRBV4-3

cdr3_nt: TGCGCCAGCAGCTCAGCTCGTGAGCAGTTCTTC
cdr3_aa: CASSSAREQFF
clone_size: -
j_call: TRBJ2-1
d_call: -
v_call: TRBV5-1

cdr3_nt: TGTGCCAGCAGCTTAGGCATAGTAGTGGCAGAGACCCAGTACTTC
cdr3_aa: CASSLGIVVAETQYF
clone_size: -
j_call: TRBJ2-5
d_call: -
v_call: TRBV7-6

cdr3_nt: TGTGCCACCAGCCGGGACAGGGGGAACTACAATGAGCAGTTCTTC
cdr3_aa: CATSRDRGNYNEQFF
clone_size: -
j_call: TRBJ2-1
d_call: TRBD1
v_call: TRBV15

cdr3_nt: TGTGCCAGTCGAGGCGCCCGGGAGTCGAACACCGGGGAGCTGTTTTTT
cdr3_aa: CASRGARESNTGELFF
clone_size: -
j_call: TRBJ2-2
d_call: -
v_call: TRBV19

cdr3_nt: TGTGCCTGGAGTGGGGCCGGACAGCCCCAGCATTTT
cdr3_aa: CAWSGAGQPQHF
clone_size: few
j_call: TRBJ1-5
d_call: -
v_call: TRBV30